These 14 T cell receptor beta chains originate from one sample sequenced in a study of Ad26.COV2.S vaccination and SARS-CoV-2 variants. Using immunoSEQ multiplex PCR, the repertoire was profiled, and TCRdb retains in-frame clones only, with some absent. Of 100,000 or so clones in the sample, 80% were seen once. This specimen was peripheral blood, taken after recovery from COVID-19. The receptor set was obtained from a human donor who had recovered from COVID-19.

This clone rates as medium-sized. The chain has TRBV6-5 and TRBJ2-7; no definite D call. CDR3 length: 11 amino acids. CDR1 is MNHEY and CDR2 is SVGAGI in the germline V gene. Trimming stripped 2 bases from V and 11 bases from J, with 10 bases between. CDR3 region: CASSYPGTEYF. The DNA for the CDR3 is TGTGCCAGCAGTTACCCTGGTACAGAGTACTTC.

CDR3 loop: CASSSGPNTEAFF. The DNA for the CDR3 is TGTGCCAGCAGCTCGGGACCAAACACTGAAGCTTTCTTT. The rearrangement links TRBV7-2 to TRBJ1-1; possibly TRBD1 for D (5 bases). Germline CDR1 reads SGHTA; CDR2 reads FQGNSA. The CDR3 runs to 13 residues. V was shortened by 4 bases and J by 2 bases, with 8 bases between the two germline ends.

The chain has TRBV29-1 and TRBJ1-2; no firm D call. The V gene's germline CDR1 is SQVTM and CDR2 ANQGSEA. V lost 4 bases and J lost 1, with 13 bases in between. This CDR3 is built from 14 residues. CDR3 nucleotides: TGCAGCGTTGTTGCACAGAACTTTAACTATGGCTACACCTTC. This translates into CSVVAQNFNYGYTF.

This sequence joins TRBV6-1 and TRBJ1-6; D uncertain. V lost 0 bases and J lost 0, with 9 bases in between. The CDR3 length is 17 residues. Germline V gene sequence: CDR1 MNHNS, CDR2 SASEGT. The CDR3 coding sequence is TGTGCCAGCAGTGAAGCTGCGAGGAGCTCCTATAATTCACCCCTCCACTTT. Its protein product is CASSEAARSSYNSPLHF.

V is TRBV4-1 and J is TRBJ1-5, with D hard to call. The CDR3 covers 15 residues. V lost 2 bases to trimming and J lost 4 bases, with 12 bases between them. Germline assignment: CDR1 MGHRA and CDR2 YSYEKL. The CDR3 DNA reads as TGCGCCAGCAGCCAAATCCCTACGGATAATCAGCCCCAGCATTTT. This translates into CASSQIPTDNQPQHF.

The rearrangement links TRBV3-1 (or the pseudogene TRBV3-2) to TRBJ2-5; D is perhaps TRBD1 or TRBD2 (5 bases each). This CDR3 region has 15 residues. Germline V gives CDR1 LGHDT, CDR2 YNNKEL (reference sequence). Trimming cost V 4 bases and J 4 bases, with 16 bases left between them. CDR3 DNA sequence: TGTGCCAGCAGCCGAACCGGGACCCCAGGAGAGACCCAGTACTTC. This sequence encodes CASSRTGTPGETQYF.

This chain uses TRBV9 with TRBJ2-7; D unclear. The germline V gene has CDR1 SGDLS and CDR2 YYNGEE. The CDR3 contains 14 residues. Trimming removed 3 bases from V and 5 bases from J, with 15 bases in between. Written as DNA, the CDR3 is TGTGCCAGCAGCGAACGTGGGTCGACTGACGAGCAGTACTTC. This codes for CASSERGSTDEQYF.

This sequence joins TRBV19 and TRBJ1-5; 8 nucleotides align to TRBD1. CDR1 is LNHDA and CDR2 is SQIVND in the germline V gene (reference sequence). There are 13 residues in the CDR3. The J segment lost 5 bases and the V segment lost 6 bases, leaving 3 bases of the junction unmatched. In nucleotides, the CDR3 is TGTGCCAGTAGCCTACAGGGGGATCAGCCCCAGCATTTT. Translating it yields CASSLQGDQPQHF.

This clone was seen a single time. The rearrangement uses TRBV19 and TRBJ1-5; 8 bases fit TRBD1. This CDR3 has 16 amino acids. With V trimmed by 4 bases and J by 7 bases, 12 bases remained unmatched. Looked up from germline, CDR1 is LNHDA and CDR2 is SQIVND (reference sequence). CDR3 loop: CASSTRNRQGRQPQHF. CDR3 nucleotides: TGTGCCAGTAGTACCAGGAACAGACAGGGGCGGCAGCCCCAGCATTTT.

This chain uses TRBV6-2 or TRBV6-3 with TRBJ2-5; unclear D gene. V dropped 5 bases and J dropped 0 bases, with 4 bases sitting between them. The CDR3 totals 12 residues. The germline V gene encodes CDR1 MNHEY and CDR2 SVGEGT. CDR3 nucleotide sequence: TGTGCCAGCAGTCGGTACCAAGAGACCCAGTACTTC. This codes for CASSRYQETQYF.

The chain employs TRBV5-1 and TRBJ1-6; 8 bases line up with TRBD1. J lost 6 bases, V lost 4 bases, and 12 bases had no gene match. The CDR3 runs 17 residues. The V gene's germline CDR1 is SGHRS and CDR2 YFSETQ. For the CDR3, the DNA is TGCGCCAGCAGCCCCGGTCATACCAGGGGGCTTAATTCACCCCTCCACTTT. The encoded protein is CASSPGHTRGLNSPLHF. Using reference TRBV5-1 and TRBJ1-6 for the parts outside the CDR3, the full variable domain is KAGVTQTPRYLIKTRGQQVTLSCSPISGHRSVSWYQQTPGQGLQFLFEYFSETQRNKGNFPGRFSGRQFSNSRSEMNVSTLELGDSALYLCASSPGHTRGLNSPLHFGNGTRLTVT.

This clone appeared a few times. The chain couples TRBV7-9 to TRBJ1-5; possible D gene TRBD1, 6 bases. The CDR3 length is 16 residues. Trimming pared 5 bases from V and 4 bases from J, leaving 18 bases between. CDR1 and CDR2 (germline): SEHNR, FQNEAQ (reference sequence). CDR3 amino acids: CASSPITGLGNQPQHF. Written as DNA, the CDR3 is TGTGCCAGCAGCCCTATTACAGGGTTGGGGAATCAGCCCCAGCATTTT.

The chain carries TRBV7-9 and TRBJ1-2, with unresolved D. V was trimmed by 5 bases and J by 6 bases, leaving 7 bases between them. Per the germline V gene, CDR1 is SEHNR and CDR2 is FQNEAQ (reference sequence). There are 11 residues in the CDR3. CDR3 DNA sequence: TGTGCCAGCAGCCTAGGGCATGGCTACACCTTC. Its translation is CASSLGHGYTF. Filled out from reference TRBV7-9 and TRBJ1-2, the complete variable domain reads DTGVSQNPRHKITKRGQNVTFRCDPISEHNRLYWYRQTLGQGPEFLTYFQNEAQLEKSRLLSDRFSAERPKGSFSTLEIQRTEQGDSAMYLCASSLGHGYTFGSGTRLTVV.

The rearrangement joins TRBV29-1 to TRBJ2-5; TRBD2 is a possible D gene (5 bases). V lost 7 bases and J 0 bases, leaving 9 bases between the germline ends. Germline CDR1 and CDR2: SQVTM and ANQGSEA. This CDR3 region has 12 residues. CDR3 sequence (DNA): TGCAGCGCGAGGGCCAACCAAGAGACCCAGTACTTC. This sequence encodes CSARANQETQYF.